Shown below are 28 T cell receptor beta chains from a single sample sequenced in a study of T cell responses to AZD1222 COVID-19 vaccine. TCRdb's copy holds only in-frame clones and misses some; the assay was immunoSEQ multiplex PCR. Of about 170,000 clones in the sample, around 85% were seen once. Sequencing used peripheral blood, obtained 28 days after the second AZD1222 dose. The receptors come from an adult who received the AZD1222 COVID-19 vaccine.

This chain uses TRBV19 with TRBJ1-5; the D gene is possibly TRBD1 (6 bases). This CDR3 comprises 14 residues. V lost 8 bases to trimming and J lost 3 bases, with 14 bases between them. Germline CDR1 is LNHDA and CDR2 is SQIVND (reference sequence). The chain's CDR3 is CASRSGTINQPQHF. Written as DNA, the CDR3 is TGTGCCAGTCGATCCGGGACAATCAATCAGCCCCAGCATTTT.

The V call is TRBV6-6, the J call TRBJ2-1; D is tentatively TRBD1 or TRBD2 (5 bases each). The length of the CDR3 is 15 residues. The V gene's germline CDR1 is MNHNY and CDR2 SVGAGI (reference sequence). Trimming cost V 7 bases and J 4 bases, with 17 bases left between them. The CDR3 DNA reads TGTGCCAGCACTGACCAGGGAGAAGGGTACAATGAGCAGTTCTTC. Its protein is CASTDQGEGYNEQFF.

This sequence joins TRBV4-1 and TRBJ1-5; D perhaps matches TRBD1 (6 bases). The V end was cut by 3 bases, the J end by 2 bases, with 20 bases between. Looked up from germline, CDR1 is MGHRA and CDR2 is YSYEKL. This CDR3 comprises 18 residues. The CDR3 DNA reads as TGCGCCAGCAGCCAGGTACCTCGGGGGCAGCGGGGCAATCAGCCCCAGCATTTT. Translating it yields CASSQVPRGQRGNQPQHF.

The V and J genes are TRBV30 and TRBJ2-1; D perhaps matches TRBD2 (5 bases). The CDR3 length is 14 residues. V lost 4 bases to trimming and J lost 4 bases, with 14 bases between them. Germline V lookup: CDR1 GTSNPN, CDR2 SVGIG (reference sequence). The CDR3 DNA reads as TGTGCCTGGAACCACGGAGGTATATACAATGAGCAGTTCTTC. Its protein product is CAWNHGGIYNEQFF.

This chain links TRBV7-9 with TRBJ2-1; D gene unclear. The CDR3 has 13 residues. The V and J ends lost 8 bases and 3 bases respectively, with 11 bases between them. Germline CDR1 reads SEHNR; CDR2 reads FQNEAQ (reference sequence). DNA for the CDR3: TGTGCCAGCCAACTAAACGACTACAATGAGCAGTTCTTC. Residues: CASQLNDYNEQFF.

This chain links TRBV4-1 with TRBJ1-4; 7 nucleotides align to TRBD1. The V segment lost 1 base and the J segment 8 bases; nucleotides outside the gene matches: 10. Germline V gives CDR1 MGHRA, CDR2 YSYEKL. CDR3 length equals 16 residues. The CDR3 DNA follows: TGCGCCAGCAGCCAAGCGCAGCACAGGGGAGGAGAAAAACTGTTTTTT. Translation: CASSQAQHRGGEKLFF.

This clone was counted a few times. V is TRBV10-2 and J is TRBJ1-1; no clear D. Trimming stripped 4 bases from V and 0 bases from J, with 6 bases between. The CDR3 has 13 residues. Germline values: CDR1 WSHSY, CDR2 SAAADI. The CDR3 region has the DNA TGCGCCAGCAGTGGGCGAATGAACACTGAAGCTTTCTTT. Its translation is CASSGRMNTEAFF.

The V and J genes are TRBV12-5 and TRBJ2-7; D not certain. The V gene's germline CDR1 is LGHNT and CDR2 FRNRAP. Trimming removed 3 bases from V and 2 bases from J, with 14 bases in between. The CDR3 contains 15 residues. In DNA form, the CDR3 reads TGTGCTAGTGGTTTAGGTTGGGAAGGGACCTACGAGCAGTACTTC. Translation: CASGLGWEGTYEQYF.

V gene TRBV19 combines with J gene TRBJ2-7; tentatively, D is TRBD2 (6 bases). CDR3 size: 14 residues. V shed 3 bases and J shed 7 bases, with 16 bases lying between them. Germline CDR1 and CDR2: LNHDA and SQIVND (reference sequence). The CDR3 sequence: CASSIAGTSLEQYF. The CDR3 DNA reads TGTGCCAGTAGTATCGCCGGGACTTCTCTTGAGCAGTACTTC.

Here the CDR3 reads CASRAGNFDSPLHF. The CDR3 DNA follows: TGTGCCAGTAGGGCAGGGAATTTCGATTCACCCCTCCACTTT. The V and J genes are TRBV19 and TRBJ1-6; D may be TRBD1 (5 bases). The CDR3 runs 14 residues. The germline V gene encodes CDR1 LNHDA and CDR2 SQIVND (reference sequence). Trimming stripped 6 bases from V and 8 bases from J, with 14 bases between.

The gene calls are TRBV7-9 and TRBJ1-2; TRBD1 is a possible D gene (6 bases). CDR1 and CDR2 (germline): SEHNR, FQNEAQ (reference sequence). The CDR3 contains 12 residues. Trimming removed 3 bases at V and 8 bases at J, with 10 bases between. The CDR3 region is CASSFTGSGYTF. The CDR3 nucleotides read TGTGCCAGCAGCTTTACAGGGTCCGGCTACACCTTC.

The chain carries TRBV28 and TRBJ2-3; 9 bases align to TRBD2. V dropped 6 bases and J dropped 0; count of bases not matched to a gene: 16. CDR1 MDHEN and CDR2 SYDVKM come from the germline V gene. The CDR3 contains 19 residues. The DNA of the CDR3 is TGTGCCAGCAGCCCGCGGGGGCGGGGGGGTAAAACTAGCACAGATACGCAGTATTTT. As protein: CASSPRGRGGKTSTDTQYF.

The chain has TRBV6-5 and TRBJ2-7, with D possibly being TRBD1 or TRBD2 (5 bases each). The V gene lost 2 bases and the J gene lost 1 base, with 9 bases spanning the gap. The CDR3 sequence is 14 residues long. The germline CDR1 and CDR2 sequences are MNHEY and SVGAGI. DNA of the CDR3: TGTGCCAGCAGTTACGGGGGTGCTTCCTACGAGCAGTACTTC. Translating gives CASSYGGASYEQYF.

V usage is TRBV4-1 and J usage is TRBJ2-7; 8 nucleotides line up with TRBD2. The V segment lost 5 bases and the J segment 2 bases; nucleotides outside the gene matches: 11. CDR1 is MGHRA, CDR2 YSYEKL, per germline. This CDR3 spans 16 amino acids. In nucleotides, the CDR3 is TGCGCCAGCAGCGCACCCGGGAGGGAAAAGACCTACGAGCAGTACTTC. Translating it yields CASSAPGREKTYEQYF.

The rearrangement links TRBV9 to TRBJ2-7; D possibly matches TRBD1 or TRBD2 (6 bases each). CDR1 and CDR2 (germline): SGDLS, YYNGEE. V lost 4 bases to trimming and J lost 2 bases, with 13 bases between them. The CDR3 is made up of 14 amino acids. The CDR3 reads CASSPPGGPYEQYF. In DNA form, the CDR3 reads TGTGCCAGCAGCCCCCCTGGGGGGCCCTACGAGCAGTACTTC.

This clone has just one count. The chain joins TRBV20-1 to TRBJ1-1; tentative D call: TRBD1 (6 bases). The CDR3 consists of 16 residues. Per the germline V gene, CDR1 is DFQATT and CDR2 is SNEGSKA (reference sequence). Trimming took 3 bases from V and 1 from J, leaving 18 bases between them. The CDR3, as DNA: TGCAGTGCTAGTACGGACAGTCTTTTAAAGAACACTGAAGCTTTCTTT. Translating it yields CSASTDSLLKNTEAFF.

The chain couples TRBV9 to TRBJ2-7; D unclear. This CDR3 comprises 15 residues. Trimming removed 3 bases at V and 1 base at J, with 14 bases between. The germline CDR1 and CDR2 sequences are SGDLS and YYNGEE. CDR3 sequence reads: CASSAGFGPSYEQYF. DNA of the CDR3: TGTGCCAGCAGCGCAGGCTTTGGCCCATCCTACGAGCAGTACTTC.

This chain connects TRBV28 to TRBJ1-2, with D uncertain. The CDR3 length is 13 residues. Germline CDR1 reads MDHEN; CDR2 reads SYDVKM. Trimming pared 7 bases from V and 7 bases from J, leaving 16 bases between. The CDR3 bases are TGTGCCAGCACTGAAGTGGGGAGTCTTGGCTACACCTTC. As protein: CASTEVGSLGYTF.

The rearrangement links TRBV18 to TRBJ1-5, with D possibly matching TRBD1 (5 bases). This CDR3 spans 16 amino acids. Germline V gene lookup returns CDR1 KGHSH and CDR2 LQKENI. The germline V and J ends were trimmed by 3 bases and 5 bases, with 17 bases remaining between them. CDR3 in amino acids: CASSPSAGGRDQPQHF. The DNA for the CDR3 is TGTGCCAGCTCACCGAGTGCGGGGGGACGAGATCAGCCCCAGCATTTT.

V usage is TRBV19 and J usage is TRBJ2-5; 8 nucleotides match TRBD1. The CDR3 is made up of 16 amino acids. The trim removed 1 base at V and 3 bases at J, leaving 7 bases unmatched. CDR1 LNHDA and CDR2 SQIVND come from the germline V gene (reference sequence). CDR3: CASSIVGAGGEETQYF. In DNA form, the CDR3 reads TGTGCCAGTAGTATAGTAGGGGCAGGGGGCGAAGAGACCCAGTACTTC.

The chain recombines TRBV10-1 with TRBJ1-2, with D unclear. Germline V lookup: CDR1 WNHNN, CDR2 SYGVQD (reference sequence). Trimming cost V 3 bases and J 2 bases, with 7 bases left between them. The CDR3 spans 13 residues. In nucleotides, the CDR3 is TGCGCCAGCAGTGAAGGAGGGAACTATGGCTACACCTTC. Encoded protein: CASSEGGNYGYTF.

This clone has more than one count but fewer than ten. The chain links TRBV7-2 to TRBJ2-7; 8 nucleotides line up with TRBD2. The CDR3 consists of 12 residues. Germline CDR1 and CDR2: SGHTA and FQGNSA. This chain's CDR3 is CASLAGSGEQYF. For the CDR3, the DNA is TGTGCGTCCCTAGCGGGCTCGGGGGAGCAGTACTTC. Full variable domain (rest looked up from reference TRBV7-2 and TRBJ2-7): GAGVSQSPSNKVTEKGKDVELRCDPISGHTALYWYRQSLGQGLEFLIYFQGNSAPDKSGLPSDRFSAERTGGSVSTLTIQRTQQEDSAVYLCASLAGSGEQYFGPGTRLTVT.

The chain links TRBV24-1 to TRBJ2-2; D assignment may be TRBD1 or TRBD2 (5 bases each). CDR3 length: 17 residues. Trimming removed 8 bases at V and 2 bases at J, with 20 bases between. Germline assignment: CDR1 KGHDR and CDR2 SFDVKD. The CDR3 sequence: CATKTLYWGSNTGELFF. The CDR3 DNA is TGTGCCACCAAAACTCTATATTGGGGGAGTAACACCGGGGAGCTGTTTTTT.

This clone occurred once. Written as DNA, the CDR3 is TGTGCCACCAGCGTAGACAACGGCGAGCAGTACTTC. Its translation is CATSVDNGEQYF. This rearrangement joins TRBV15 to TRBJ2-7; D is unclear. Germline values: CDR1 LNHNV, CDR2 YYDKDF (reference sequence). The CDR3 length is 12 residues. Between the trimmed V and J ends, which lost 5 bases and 6 bases, there was a span of 11 bases.

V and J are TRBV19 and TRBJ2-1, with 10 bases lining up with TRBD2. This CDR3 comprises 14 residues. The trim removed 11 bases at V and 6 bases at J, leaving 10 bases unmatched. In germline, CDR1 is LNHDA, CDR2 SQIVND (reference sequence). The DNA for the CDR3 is TGTGCCGCATCCTGGACTAGCGGAGCCAATGAGCAGTTCTTC. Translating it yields CAASWTSGANEQFF.

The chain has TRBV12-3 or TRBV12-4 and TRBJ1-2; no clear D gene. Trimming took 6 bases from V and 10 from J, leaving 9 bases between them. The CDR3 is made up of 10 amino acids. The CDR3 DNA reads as TGTGCCAGCAGCCCCGGGCCCTACACCTTC. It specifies CASSPGPYTF.

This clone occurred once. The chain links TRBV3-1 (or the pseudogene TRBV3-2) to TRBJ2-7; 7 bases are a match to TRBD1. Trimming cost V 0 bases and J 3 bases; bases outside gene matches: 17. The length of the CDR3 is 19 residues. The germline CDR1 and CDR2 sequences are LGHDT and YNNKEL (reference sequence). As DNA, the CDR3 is TGTGCCAGCAGCCAAGACTCAGGTTGGAAAGACAGGGCGTACTACGAGCAGTACTTC. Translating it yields CASSQDSGWKDRAYYEQYF.

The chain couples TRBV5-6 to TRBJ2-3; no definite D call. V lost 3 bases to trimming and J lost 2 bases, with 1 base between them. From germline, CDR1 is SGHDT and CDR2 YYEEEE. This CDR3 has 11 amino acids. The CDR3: CASSYTDTQYF. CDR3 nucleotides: TGTGCCAGCAGCTACACAGATACGCAGTATTTT.